These T cell receptor beta chains were read from a single sample in a study of PD-L1 blockade in urothelial cancer. TCRdb's copy holds only in-frame clones and misses some; the assay was immunoSEQ multiplex PCR. The data contain 55,000 to 80,000 clones, 81% of them singletons. The sequences come from PBMCs, collected around atezolizumab (anti-PD-L1) treatment. The receptors were gathered from a man aged 70-80 years with urothelial cancer. CDR3s include the opening cysteine and the closing phenylalanine or tryptophan. Fields, in order: V gene, J gene, D gene, clone size, CDR3 DNA, CDR3 protein. D genes are given only for firm matches. Size tells how often a clone was seen (once, few, many) or the class of an expanded clone, and some rows leave it out.

TRBV2	TRBJ2-3	.	.	TGTGCCAGCAGCCCAACTGCAGATACGCAGTATTTT	CASSPTADTQYF
TRBV9	TRBJ2-5	TRBD1	.	TGTGCCAGCAGCCCTAGGGACAGGGGGTTTGGTGAGACCCAGTACTTC	CASSPRDRGFGETQYF
TRBV27	TRBJ2-1	.	few	TGTGCCAGCAGCTTAACCAGGGGTGGGTATGAGCAGTTCTTC	CASSLTRGGYEQFF
TRBV27	TRBJ1-5	.	few	TGTGCCAGCAGTTTATTCGGACTTAGCAATCAGCCCCAGCATTTT	CASSLFGLSNQPQHF
TRBV27	TRBJ2-7	.	.	TGTGCCAGCAAGAGTCGTCTAACTGACGAGCAGTACTTC	CASKSRLTDEQYF
TRBV11-3	TRBJ2-3	TRBD2	.	TGTGCCAGCAGCTTAAGCGGGGGGGGAGATACGCAGTATTTT	CASSLSGGGDTQYF
TRBV10-3	TRBJ2-1	TRBD2	.	TGTGCCATCAGGAAGCGGGAGGTTGGCAATGAGCAGTTCTTC	CAIRKREVGNEQFF
TRBV10-3	TRBJ2-2	.	.	TGTGCCATCAGTGAGACGGTCGAAGGGGGCACCGGGGAGCTGTTTTTT	CAISETVEGGTGELFF
TRBV6-5	TRBJ1-2	TRBD1	once	TGTGCCAGCACCCAGGACAGGAACTATGGCTACACCTTC	CASTQDRNYGYTF
TRBV28	TRBJ1-1	.	.	TGTGCCAGCAGTTTCCCCTTCTCGACTGAAGCTTTCTTT	CASSFPFSTEAFF
TRBV7-2	TRBJ2-3	TRBD2	.	TGTGCCAGCAGCTTAGTCCCTAGCGGGAGGGCCGCAGATACGCAGTATTTT	CASSLVPSGRAADTQYF
TRBV19	TRBJ2-3	TRBD1	.	TGTGCCAGTAGTATGCCAGGGGGTCGCTCAGATACGCAGTATTTT	CASSMPGGRSDTQYF
TRBV5-3	TRBJ2-1	.	once	TGTGCCAGAAGCCCCGGGGGAGCGGCGCCCTTGTTAGGCAATGAGCAGTTCTTC	CARSPGGAAPLLGNEQFF
TRBV2	TRBJ2-1	.	.	TGTGCCAGCAGCCCCACCCTGGGCGGGACGAAGTACAATGAGCAGTTCTTC	CASSPTLGGTKYNEQFF
TRBV18	TRBJ1-2	.	.	TGTGCCAGCTCACCAACACAGGGTTCGGGTGGCTACACCTTC	CASSPTQGSGGYTF
TRBV14	TRBJ2-7	.	medium-sized	TGTGCCAGCGCTGGGACATTGGGTTTTTACGAGCAGTACTTC	CASAGTLGFYEQYF
TRBV7-9	TRBJ2-1	TRBD2	.	TGTGCCAGCAGCACATTTGGGGGACTAGTAGGGCAGTTCTTC	CASSTFGGLVGQFF
TRBV13	TRBJ2-1	TRBD1	.	TGTGCCAGCAGCCCACGACGGACAGGGAGGCTATGGAATGAGCAGTTCTTC	CASSPRRTGRLWNEQFF
TRBV5-1	TRBJ2-7	.	.	TGCGCCAGCAGTTCTGACTCTGCCCAGCAGTACTTC	CASSSDSAQQYF
TRBV27	TRBJ2-3	TRBD1	.	TGTGCCAGCAGTTTCCAGACAGGGAGCACAGATACGCAGTATTTT	CASSFQTGSTDTQYF
TRBV10-2	TRBJ1-2	.	.	TGCGCCAGCAGTTCATCCACAGGCGCCTATGGCTACACCTTC	CASSSSTGAYGYTF
TRBV5-6	TRBJ2-1	.	.	TGTGCCAGCAGCTTGGTTGGGCCCACCTACAATGAGCAGTTCTTC	CASSLVGPTYNEQFF
TRBV27	TRBJ2-2	.	few	TGTGCCAGCAGTCAGGACAGGAACACCGGGGAGCTGTTTTTT	CASSQDRNTGELFF
TRBV5-1	TRBJ2-7	TRBD2	.	TGCGCCAGCAGCTTGGACGGGAGTGGGACTAGCGGGAGTGGTGAGCAGTACTTC	CASSLDGSGTSGSGEQYF
TRBV11-2	TRBJ2-1	TRBD2	.	TGTGCCAGCAGCTTAAGGGCTAGGGGGACTAGCGGCGACAATGAGCAGTTCTTC	CASSLRARGTSGDNEQFF
TRBV11-2	TRBJ2-2	TRBD1	.	TGTGCCAGCAGCTTAGGTTGGCACAGGGGCACCGGGGAGCTGTTTTTT	CASSLGWHRGTGELFF
TRBV14	TRBJ1-2	.	.	TGTGCCAGCAGCCTCCTCAAAGCCGCTCTGGGCTACACCTTC	CASSLLKAALGYTF
TRBV19	TRBJ2-1	.	.	TGTGCCAGTAGTATAGTACCATGGGGGGGCTGGACCTACAATGAGCAGTTCTTC	CASSIVPWGGWTYNEQFF
TRBV5-1	TRBJ2-1	.	.	TGCGCCAGCAGCTCCTTCAATGAGCAGTTCTTC	CASSSFNEQFF
TRBV18	TRBJ2-2	.	.	TGTGCCAGCTCACCAGCTACCACGAACACCGGGGAGCTGTTTTTT	CASSPATTNTGELFF
TRBV7-6	TRBJ2-2	.	many	TGTGCCAGCGCCGGGATTCGAACGTCCGGGGAGCTGTTTTTT	CASAGIRTSGELFF
TRBV18	TRBJ1-2	TRBD1	.	TGTGCCAGCTCACGGGACAGGGTATCCGGCTACACCTTC	CASSRDRVSGYTF
TRBV5-1	TRBJ2-7	TRBD2	.	TGCGCCAGCAGCTTGGACGGGAGGGATGGGGAGCAGTACTTC	CASSLDGRDGEQYF
TRBV5-4	TRBJ2-7	TRBD2	.	TGTGCCAGCAGCCCGGGACTAGCGGGAGTTTACGAGCAGTACTTC	CASSPGLAGVYEQYF
TRBV2	TRBJ2-7	TRBD2	.	TGTGCCAGCAGACTAGCGGGGGGAACATACTACGAGCAGTACTTC	CASRLAGGTYYEQYF